These 20 T cell receptor beta chains originate from one sample sequenced in a study of response to subunit inactivated influenza vaccine. TCRdb re-derived calls from the RT-PCR reads in MiXCR, one entry per CDR3 protein. Of about 520,000 distinct CDR3 sequences listed, 6% to 9% are singletons. The sequenced sample was PBMCs from blood, obtained around 25 months after vaccination. Every receptor here comes from a man aged 50-75 years who received an inactivated influenza vaccine.

This clonotype appeared many times. The genes are TRBV3-1 and TRBJ2-2; possible D gene TRBD2, 6 bases. Trimming left V 4 bases short and J 2 bases short, with 11 bases between. CDR1 and CDR2 (germline): LGHDT, YNNKEL (reference sequence). This CDR3 contains 15 residues. The CDR3 loop is CASSLRGINTGELFF. The CDR3 nucleotides read TGTGCCAGCAGCCTTCGCGGGATTAACACCGGGGAGCTGTTTTTT.

This clonotype was counted a few times. The chain carries TRBV7-9 and TRBJ2-4, with TRBD1 matching 7 bases. V shed 2 bases and J 3 bases; nucleotides not matched to a gene: 7. CDR1 SEHNR and CDR2 FQNEAQ come from the germline V gene (reference sequence). This CDR3 has 16 amino acids. The DNA for the CDR3 is TGTGCCAGCAGCTTAAGCCCAAGGGGGCGCAAAAACATTCAGTACTTC. This sequence encodes CASSLSPRGRKNIQYF.

This chain uses TRBV6-1 with TRBJ2-7; D not resolved. Trimming pared 10 bases from V and 0 bases from J, leaving 19 bases between. The length of the CDR3 is 15 residues. CDR1 and CDR2 (germline): MNHNS, SASEGT. The CDR3 loop reads CATPLLSARSYEQYF. Written as DNA, the CDR3 is TGTGCCACCCCACTCCTAAGTGCTCGCTCCTACGAGCAGTACTTC.

This clonotype was seen a handful of times. This sequence joins TRBV10-3 and TRBJ2-3, with D tentatively TRBD2 (5 bases). The CDR3 length is 12 residues. Germline CDR1 ENHRY, CDR2 SYGVKD. The ends were cut back, 7 bases at V and 8 bases at J, with 13 bases in the middle. Written as DNA, the CDR3 is TGTGCCATCACCCCAGGAGGTAGTACGCAGTATTTT. As protein: CAITPGGSTQYF.

A few counts support this clonotype. The chain has TRBV10-3 and TRBJ1-2; 10 bases line up with TRBD1. The length of the CDR3 is 14 residues. From germline, CDR1 is ENHRY and CDR2 SYGVKD. V lost 9 bases to trimming and J lost 4 bases; unmatched junction nucleotides: 8. The CDR3 reads CAIFRDRGSYGYTF. Written as DNA, the CDR3 is TGTGCCATATTCCGGGACAGGGGATCCTATGGCTACACCTTC.

The chain is built from TRBV28 and TRBJ2-3; D remains unclear. V was trimmed by 3 bases and J by 3 bases, leaving 13 bases between them. The germline V gene has CDR1 MDHEN and CDR2 SYDVKM. The CDR3 totals 15 residues. This CDR3 is CASSFVTLRTDTQYF. The CDR3 DNA sequence: TGTGCCAGCAGTTTCGTTACGCTTAGAACAGATACGCAGTATTTT.

The chain employs TRBV6-1 and TRBJ1-5, with 8 bases identical to TRBD1. Trimming removed 3 bases from V and 3 bases from J; junction bases left unmatched: 1. This CDR3 has 14 residues. Germline CDR1 and CDR2: MNHNS and SASEGT. The chain's CDR3 is CASSDRGLNQPQHF. For the CDR3, the DNA is TGTGCCAGCAGTGACAGGGGGCTCAATCAGCCCCAGCATTTT.

The gene calls are TRBV12-3 or TRBV12-4 and TRBJ2-6; D may be TRBD1 (6 bases). The CDR3 loop spans 16 amino acids. V was shortened by 3 bases and J by 0 bases, with 9 bases between the two germline ends. The CDR3 region is CASSLDRSSGANVLTF. As DNA, the CDR3 is TGTGCCAGCAGTTTGGACAGATCCTCTGGGGCCAACGTCCTGACTTTC.

This clonotype was counted ten times or more. The V and J genes are TRBV5-1 and TRBJ2-1; D is uncertain. This CDR3 is built from 13 residues. The germline CDR1 and CDR2 sequences are SGHRS and YFSETQ. V gave up 4 bases and J gave up 10 bases, with 15 bases separating them. CDR3 region: CASSPAPGREQFF. As DNA, the CDR3 is TGCGCCAGCAGCCCCGCCCCCGGACGGGAGCAGTTCTTC.

V gene TRBV6-1 combines with J gene TRBJ2-7; D is undetermined. V was pared by 8 bases and J by 0 bases, with 14 bases between. Germline values: CDR1 MNHNS, CDR2 SASEGT. The CDR3 is 14 amino acids. CDR3 DNA sequence: TGTGCCAGCGGTCAATCGGGCAGCTCCTACGAGCAGTACTTC. It yields the protein CASGQSGSSYEQYF.

This clonotype was seen repeatedly, ten times or more. The J gene is TRBJ2-1, the V gene TRBV6-2 or TRBV6-3, with TRBD2 matching over 7 bases. The CDR3 length is 19 residues. From germline, CDR1 is MNHEY and CDR2 SVGEGT. The J segment lost 0 bases and the V segment lost 5 bases, leaving 16 bases of the junction unmatched. CDR3 residues: CASSRPDSGSVSSYNEQFF. CDR3 sequence (DNA): TGTGCCAGCAGTCGCCCTGATAGCGGGTCTGTGAGCTCCTACAATGAGCAGTTCTTC.

The chain joins TRBV20-1 to TRBJ2-4, with a possible D match to TRBD1 (6 bases). The CDR3 covers 17 residues. Trimming left V 0 bases short and J 1 base short, with 16 bases between. Germline lookup yields CDR1 DFQATT and CDR2 SNEGSKA (reference sequence). The CDR3 coding sequence is TGCAGTGCTAGAGATAATGGGCCTACAGGGGCCAAAAACATTCAGTACTTC. Its translation: CSARDNGPTGAKNIQYF.

The chain carries TRBV15 and TRBJ2-2; the D gene is possibly TRBD2 (6 bases). The germline V gene encodes CDR1 LNHNV and CDR2 YYDKDF (reference sequence). V dropped 4 bases and J dropped 6 bases, with 18 bases sitting between them. The CDR3 length is 16 residues. CDR3 sequence reads: CATSIVPSRDSGELFF. The CDR3 nucleotides read TGTGCCACCAGCATCGTCCCGAGCCGGGACTCCGGGGAGCTGTTTTTT.

This clonotype appeared a few times. This sequence joins TRBV4-2 and TRBJ1-2; D is unresolved. The germline gives CDR1 LGHNA, CDR2 YNFKEQ. V was clipped by 1 base and J by 4 bases, with 10 bases between them. The CDR3 has 14 residues. The CDR3, as DNA: TGTGCCAGCAGCCAAGCCGGACTCAGCTATGGCTACACCTTC. This encodes CASSQAGLSYGYTF.

The J gene is TRBJ1-1, the V gene TRBV7-2; 7 bases are shared with TRBD1. The CDR3 length is 14 residues. Germline V gives CDR1 SGHTA, CDR2 FQGNSA. Trimming took 5 bases from V and 3 from J; bases not matched to a gene: 6. The CDR3 sequence: CASSKLTGDTEAFF. The CDR3 nucleotides read TGTGCCAGCAGCAAACTAACAGGGGACACTGAAGCTTTCTTT. The entire variable domain, with the rest obtained from reference TRBV7-2 and TRBJ1-1, is as follows: GAGVSQSPSNKVTEKGKDVELRCDPISGHTALYWYRQSLGQGLEFLIYFQGNSAPDKSGLPSDRFSAERTGGSVSTLTIQRTQQEDSAVYLCASSKLTGDTEAFFGQGTRLTVV.

The rearrangement uses TRBV7-2 and TRBJ2-1, with 8 nucleotides matching TRBD1. The V segment lost 4 bases and the J segment 2 bases; nucleotides outside the gene matches: 4. Germline lookup yields CDR1 SGHTA and CDR2 FQGNSA. The CDR3 is 15 amino acids. CDR3 residues: CASSSTGQAYNEQFF. The CDR3 DNA sequence: TGTGCCAGCAGCTCGACGGGACAGGCCTACAATGAGCAGTTCTTC.

This clonotype was seen repeatedly, ten times or more. The chain combines TRBV18 with TRBJ1-1; D is unclear. The V gene's germline CDR1 is KGHSH and CDR2 LQKENI. With 5 bases removed from V and 0 bases from J, the gap between germline ends came to 7 bases. The CDR3 runs 13 residues. The CDR3 sequence: CASSFDLNTEAFF. The CDR3 nucleotides read TGTGCCAGCTCATTCGACCTGAACACTGAAGCTTTCTTT.

A few counts support this clonotype. V and J are TRBV7-9 and TRBJ2-1; D possibly matches TRBD1 or TRBD2 (5 bases each). V shed 4 bases and J shed 9 bases, with 16 bases lying between them. Germline V gives CDR1 SEHNR, CDR2 FQNEAQ (reference sequence). This CDR3 region has 14 residues. CDR3 amino acids: CASSSGTRTFEQFF. Here the CDR3 DNA reads TGTGCCAGCAGCTCCGGGACGCGAACTTTTGAGCAGTTCTTC.

The CDR3 spells CASSFGTSFGADTQYF. The CDR3 bases are TGTGCCAGCAGCTTTGGGACGTCCTTTGGGGCAGATACGCAGTATTTT. The genes are TRBV7-9 and TRBJ2-3, with D perhaps matching TRBD1 or TRBD2 (5 bases each). Germline V gene sequence: CDR1 SEHNR, CDR2 FQNEAQ (reference sequence). The V end lost 3 bases, the J end lost 4 bases, and 17 bases lay between the germline ends. CDR3 length: 16 residues.

This clonotype was counted many times. The chain employs TRBV5-6 and TRBJ2-1, with TRBD2 identical over 7 bases. V was clipped by 0 bases and J by 5 bases; unmatched bases: 5. Germline V lookup: CDR1 SGHDT, CDR2 YYEEEE. The CDR3 has 15 residues. CDR3 sequence: CASSLVASGHNEQFF. The CDR3 nucleotides are TGTGCCAGCAGCTTGGTAGCTAGCGGCCACAATGAGCAGTTCTTC.